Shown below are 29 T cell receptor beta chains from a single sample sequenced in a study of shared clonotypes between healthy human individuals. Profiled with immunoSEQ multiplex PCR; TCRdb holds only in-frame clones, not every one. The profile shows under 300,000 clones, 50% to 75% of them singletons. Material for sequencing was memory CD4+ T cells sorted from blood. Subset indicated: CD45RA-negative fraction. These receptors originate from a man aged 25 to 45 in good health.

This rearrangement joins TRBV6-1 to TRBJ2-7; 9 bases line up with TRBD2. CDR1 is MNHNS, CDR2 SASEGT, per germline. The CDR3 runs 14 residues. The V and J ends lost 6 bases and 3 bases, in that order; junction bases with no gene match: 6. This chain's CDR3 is CASSQAGGHYEQYF. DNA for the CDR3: TGTGCCAGCAGCCAAGCGGGAGGACACTACGAGCAGTACTTC.

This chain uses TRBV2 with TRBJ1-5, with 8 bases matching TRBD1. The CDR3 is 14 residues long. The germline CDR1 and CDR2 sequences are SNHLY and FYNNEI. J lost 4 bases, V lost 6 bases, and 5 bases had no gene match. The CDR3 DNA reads TGTGCCAGCAGCGAGCAGGGGGCGAATCAGCCCCAGCATTTT. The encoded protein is CASSEQGANQPQHF.

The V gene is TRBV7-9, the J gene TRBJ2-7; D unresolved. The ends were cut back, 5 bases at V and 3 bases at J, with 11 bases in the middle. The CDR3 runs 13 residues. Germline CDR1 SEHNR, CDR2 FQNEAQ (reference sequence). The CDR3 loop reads CASSHYIDYEQYF. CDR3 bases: TGTGCCAGCAGCCACTACATCGACTACGAGCAGTACTTC.

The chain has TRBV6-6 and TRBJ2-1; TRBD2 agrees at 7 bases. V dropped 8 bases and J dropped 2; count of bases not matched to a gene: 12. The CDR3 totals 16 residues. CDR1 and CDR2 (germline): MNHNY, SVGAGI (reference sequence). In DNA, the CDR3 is TGTGCCAGCCGTAAGGAGGGCGGGAGCCCCTACAATGAGCAGTTCTTC. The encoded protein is CASRKEGGSPYNEQFF.

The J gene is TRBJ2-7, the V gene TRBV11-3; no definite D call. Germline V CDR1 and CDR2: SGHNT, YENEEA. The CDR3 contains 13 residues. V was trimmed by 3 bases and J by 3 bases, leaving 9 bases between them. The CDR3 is CASSFPLGYEQYF. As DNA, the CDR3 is TGTGCCAGCAGCTTTCCTTTGGGCTACGAGCAGTACTTC.

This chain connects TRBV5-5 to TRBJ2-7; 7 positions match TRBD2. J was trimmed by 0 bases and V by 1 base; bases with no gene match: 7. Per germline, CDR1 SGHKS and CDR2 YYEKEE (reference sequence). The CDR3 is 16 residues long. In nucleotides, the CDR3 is TGTGCCAGCAGCTTGCGGGGAGGGAGTGGCTCCTACGAGCAGTACTTC. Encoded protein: CASSLRGGSGSYEQYF.

The CDR3 bases are TGCGCCAGCAGCAGAGGACACGGGGCCTACGAGCAGTACTTC. Translated: CASSRGHGAYEQYF. The rearrangement joins TRBV5-1 to TRBJ2-7, with D tentatively TRBD1 or TRBD2 (5 bases each). The V and J ends lost 4 bases and 2 bases respectively, with 13 bases between them. The CDR3 has 14 amino acids. CDR1 and CDR2 from the germline V gene are SGHRS and YFSETQ.

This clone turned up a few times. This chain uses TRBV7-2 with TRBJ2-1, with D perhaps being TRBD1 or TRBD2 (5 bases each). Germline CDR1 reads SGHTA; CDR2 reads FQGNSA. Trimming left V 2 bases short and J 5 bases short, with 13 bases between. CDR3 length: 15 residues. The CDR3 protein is CASSLRWGRDNEQFF. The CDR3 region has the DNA TGTGCCAGCAGCTTAAGGTGGGGGAGAGACAATGAGCAGTTCTTC.

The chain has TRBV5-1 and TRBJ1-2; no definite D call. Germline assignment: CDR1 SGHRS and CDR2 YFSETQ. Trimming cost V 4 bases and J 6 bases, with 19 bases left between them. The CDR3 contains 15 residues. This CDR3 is CASSLFLRSGDGYTF. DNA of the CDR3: TGCGCCAGCAGCCTATTCCTCAGGAGTGGCGATGGCTACACCTTC.

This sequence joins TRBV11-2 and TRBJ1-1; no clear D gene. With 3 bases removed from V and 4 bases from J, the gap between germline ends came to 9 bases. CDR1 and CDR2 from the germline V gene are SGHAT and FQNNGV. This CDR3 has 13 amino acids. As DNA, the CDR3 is TGTGCCAGCAGCTTCGGGGTTGCCACTGAAGCTTTCTTT. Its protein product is CASSFGVATEAFF.

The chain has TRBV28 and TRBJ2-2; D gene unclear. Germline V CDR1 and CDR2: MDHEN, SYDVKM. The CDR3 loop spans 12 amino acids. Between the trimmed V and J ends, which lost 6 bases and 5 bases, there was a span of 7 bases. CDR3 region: CASSPRTGELFF. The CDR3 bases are TGTGCCAGCAGCCCCAGGACCGGGGAGCTGTTTTTT. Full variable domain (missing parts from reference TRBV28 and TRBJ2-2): DVKVTQSSRYLVKRTGEKVFLECVQDMDHENMFWYRQDPGLGLRLIYFSYDVKMKEKGDIPEGYSVSREKKERFSLILESASTNQTSMYLCASSPRTGELFFGEGSRLTVL.

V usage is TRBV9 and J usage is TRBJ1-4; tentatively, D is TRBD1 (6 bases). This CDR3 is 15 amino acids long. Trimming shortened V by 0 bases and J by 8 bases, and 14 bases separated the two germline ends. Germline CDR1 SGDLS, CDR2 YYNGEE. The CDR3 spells CASSVEKGDWEKLFF. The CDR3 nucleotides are TGTGCCAGCAGCGTAGAGAAGGGGGACTGGGAAAAACTGTTTTTT.

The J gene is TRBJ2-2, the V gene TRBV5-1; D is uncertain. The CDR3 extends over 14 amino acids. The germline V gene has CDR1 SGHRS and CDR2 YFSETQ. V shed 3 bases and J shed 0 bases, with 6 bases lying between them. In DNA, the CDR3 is TGCGCCAGCAGCTCCCAAACGAACACCGGGGAGCTGTTTTTT. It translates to CASSSQTNTGELFF.

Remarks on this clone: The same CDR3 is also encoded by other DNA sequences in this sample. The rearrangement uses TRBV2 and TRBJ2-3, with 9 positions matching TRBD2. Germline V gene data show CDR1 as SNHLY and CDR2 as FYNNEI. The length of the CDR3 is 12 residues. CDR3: CASREGADTQYF. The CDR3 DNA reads TGTGCGTCGCGGGAGGGGGCAGATACGCAGTATTTT.

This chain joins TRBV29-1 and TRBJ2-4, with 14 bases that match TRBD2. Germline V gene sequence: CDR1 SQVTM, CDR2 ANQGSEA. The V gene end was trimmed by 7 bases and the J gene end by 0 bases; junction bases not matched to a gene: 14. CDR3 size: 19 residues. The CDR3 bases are TGCAGCGGGGGCGTCCCCGGACTAGCGGGAGGCTTAGCCAAAAACATTCAGTACTTC. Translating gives CSGGVPGLAGGLAKNIQYF.

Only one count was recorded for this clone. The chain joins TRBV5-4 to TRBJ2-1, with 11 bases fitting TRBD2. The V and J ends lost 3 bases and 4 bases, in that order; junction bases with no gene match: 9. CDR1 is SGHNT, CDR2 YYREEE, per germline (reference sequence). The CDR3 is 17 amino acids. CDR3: CASSWGGGLAGYNEQFF. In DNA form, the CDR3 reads TGTGCCAGCAGCTGGGGGGGTGGACTAGCGGGTTACAATGAGCAGTTCTTC.

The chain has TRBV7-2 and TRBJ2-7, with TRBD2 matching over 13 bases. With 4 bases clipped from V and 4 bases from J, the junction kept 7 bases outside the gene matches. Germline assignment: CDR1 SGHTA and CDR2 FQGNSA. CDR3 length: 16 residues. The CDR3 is CASSYWTSGSRYEQYF. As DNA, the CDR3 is TGTGCCAGCAGCTACTGGACTAGCGGGAGTCGTTACGAGCAGTACTTC.

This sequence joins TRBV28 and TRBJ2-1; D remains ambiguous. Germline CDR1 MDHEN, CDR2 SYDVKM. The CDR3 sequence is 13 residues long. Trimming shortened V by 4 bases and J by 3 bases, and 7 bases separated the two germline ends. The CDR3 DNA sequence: TGTGCCAGCAGTTCGACGGACTACAATGAGCAGTTCTTC. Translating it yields CASSSTDYNEQFF.

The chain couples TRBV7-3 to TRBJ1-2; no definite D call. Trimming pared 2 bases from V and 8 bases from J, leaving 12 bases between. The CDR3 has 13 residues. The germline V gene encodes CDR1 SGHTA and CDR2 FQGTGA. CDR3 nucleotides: TGTGCCAGCAGCTTACGTGCCGGGAAAGGCTACACCTTC. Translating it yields CASSLRAGKGYTF.

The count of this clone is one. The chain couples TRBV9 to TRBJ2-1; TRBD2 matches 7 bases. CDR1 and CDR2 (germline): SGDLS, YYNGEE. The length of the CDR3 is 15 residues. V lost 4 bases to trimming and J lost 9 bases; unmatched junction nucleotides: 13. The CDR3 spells CASSLSREPGGEQFF. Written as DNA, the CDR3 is TGTGCCAGCAGCCTCTCACGGGAGCCGGGGGGTGAGCAGTTCTTC.

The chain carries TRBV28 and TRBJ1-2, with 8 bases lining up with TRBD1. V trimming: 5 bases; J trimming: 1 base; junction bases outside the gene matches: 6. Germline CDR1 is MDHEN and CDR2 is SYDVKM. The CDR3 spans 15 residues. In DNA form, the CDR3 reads TGTGCCAGCAGTATTGGGACAGGATTTAACTATGGCTACACCTTC. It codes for CASSIGTGFNYGYTF.

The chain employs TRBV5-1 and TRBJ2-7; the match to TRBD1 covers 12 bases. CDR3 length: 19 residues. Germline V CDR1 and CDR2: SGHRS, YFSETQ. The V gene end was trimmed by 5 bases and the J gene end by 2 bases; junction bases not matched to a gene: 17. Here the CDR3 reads CASRKSPGQGALTPYEQYF. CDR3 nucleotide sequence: TGCGCCAGCAGAAAGTCCCCGGGACAGGGGGCGCTGACCCCCTACGAGCAGTACTTC. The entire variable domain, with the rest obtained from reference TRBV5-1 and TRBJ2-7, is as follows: KAGVTQTPRYLIKTRGQQVTLSCSPISGHRSVSWYQQTPGQGLQFLFEYFSETQRNKGNFPGRFSGRQFSNSRSEMNVSTLELGDSALYLCASRKSPGQGALTPYEQYFGPGTRLTVT.

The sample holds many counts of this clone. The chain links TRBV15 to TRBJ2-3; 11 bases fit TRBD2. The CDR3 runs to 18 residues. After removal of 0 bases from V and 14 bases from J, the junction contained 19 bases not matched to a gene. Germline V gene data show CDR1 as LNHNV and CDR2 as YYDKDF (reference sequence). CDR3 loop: CATSRDSRLAGGGSGLYF. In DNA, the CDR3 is TGTGCCACCAGCAGAGACTCTCGGCTAGCGGGAGGAGGTTCCGGTTTGTATTTT.

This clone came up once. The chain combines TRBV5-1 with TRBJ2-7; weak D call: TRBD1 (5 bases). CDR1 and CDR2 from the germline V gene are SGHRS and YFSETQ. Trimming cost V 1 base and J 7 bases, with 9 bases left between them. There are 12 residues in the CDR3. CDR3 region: CASSLPTGEQYF. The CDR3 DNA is TGCGCCAGCAGCTTGCCAACAGGAGAGCAGTACTTC.

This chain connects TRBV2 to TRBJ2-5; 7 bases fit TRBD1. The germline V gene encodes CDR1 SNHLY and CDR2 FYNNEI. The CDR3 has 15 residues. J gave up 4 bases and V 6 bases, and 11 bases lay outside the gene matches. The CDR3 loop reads CASSPGQRFGETQYF. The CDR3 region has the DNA TGTGCCAGCAGCCCGGGACAGAGATTCGGAGAGACCCAGTACTTC.

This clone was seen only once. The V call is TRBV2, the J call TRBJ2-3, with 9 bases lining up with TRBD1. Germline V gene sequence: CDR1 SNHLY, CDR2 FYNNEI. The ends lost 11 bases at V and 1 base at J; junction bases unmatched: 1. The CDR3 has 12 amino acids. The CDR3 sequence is CAWDRGTDTQYF. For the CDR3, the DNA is TGTGCCTGGGACAGGGGCACAGATACGCAGTATTTT.

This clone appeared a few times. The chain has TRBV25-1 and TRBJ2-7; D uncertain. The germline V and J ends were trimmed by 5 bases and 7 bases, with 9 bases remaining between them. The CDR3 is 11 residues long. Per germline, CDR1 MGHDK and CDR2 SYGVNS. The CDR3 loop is CASSTDREQYF. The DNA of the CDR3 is TGTGCCAGCAGTACCGATAGGGAGCAGTACTTC.

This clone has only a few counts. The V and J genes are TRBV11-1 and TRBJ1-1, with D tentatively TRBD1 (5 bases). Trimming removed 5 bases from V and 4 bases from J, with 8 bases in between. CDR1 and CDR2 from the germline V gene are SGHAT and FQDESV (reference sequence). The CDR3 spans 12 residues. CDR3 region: CASSPGGTEAFF. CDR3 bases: TGTGCCAGCAGCCCGGGGGGCACTGAAGCTTTCTTT.

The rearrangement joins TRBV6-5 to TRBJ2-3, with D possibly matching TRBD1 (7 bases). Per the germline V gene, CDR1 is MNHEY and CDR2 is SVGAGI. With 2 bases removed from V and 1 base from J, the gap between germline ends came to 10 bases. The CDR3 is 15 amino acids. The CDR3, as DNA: TGTGCCAGCAGTTACGGAGGGACAGGCACAGATACGCAGTATTTT. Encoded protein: CASSYGGTGTDTQYF.